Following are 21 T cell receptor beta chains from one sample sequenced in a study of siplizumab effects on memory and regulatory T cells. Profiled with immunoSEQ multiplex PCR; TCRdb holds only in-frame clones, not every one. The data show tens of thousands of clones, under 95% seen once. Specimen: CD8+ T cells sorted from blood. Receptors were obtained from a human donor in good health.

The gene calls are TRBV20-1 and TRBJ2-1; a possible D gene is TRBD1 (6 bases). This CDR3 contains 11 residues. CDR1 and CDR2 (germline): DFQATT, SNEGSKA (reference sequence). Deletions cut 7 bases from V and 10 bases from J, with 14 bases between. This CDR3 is CSGLGAVEQFF. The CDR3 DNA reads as TGCAGTGGGTTGGGGGCGGTCGAGCAGTTCTTC.

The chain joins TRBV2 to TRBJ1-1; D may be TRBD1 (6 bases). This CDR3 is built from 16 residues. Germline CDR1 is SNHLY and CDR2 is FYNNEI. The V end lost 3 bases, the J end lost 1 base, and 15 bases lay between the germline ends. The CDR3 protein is CASSDPTPRGNTEAFF. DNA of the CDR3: TGTGCCAGCAGTGACCCGACACCCAGGGGGAACACTGAAGCTTTCTTT.

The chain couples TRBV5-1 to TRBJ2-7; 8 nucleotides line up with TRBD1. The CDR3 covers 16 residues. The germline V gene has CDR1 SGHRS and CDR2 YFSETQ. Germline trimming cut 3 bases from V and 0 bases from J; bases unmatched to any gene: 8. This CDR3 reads CASSWATGVSSYEQYF. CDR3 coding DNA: TGCGCCAGCAGCTGGGCGACAGGGGTTAGCTCCTACGAGCAGTACTTC.

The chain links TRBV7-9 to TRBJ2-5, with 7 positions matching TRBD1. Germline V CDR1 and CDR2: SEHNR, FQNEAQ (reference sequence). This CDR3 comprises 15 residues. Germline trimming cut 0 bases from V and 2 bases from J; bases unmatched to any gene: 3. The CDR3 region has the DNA TGTGCCAGCAGCTTAGCCCAGGGGGTTCAAGAGACCCAGTACTTC. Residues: CASSLAQGVQETQYF.

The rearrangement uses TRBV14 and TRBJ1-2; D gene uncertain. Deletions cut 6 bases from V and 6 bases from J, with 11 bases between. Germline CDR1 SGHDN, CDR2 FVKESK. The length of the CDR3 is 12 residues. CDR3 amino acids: CASRGPGDGYTF. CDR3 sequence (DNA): TGTGCCAGCAGAGGGCCTGGGGATGGCTACACCTTC.

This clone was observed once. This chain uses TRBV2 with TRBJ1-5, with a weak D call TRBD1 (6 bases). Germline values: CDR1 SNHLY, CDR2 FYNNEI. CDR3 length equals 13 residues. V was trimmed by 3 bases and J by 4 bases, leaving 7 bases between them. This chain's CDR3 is CASSDRGNQPQHF. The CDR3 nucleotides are TGTGCCAGCAGTGACAGGGGAAATCAGCCCCAGCATTTT. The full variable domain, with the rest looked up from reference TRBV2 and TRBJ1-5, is EPEVTQTPSHQVTQMGQEVILRCVPISNHLYFYWYRQILGQKVEFLVSFYNNEISEKSEIFDDQFSVERPDGSNFTLKIRSTKLEDSAMYFCASSDRGNQPQHFGDGTRLSIL.

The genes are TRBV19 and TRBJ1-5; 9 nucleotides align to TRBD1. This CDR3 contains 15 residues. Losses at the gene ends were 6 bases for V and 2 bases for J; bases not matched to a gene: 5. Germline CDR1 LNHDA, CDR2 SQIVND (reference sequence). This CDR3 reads CASSPTGGGNQPQHF. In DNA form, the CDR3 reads TGTGCCAGTAGCCCGACAGGGGGTGGCAATCAGCCCCAGCATTTT.

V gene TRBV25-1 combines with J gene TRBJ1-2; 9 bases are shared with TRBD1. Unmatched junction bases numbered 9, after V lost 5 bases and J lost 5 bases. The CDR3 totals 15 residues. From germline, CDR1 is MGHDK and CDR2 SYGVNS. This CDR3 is CASSPPDRGPYGYTF. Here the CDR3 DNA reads TGTGCCAGCAGTCCGCCGGACAGGGGACCATATGGCTACACCTTC.

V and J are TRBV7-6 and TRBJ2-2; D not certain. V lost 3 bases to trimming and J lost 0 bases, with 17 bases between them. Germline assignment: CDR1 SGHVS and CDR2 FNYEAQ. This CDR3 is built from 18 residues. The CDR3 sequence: CASSFMALKETNTGELFF. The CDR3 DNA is TGTGCCAGCAGCTTTATGGCCCTCAAGGAGACGAACACCGGGGAGCTGTTTTTT.

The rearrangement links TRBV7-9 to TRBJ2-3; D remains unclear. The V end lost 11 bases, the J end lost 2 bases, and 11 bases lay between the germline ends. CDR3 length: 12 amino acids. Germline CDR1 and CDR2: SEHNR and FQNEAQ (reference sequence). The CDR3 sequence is CAQTGSTDTQYF. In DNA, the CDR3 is TGTGCCCAGACCGGGTCCACAGATACGCAGTATTTT. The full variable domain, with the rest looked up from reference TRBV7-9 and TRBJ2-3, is DTGVSQNPRHKITKRGQNVTFRCDPISEHNRLYWYRQTLGQGPEFLTYFQNEAQLEKSRLLSDRFSAERPKGSFSTLEIQRTEQGDSAMYLCAQTGSTDTQYFGPGTRLTVL.

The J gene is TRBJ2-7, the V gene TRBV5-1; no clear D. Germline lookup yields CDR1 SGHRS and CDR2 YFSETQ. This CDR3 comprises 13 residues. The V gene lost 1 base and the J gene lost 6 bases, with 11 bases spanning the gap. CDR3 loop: CASSLSRMGEQYF. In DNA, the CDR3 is TGCGCCAGCAGCTTGTCCAGGATGGGCGAGCAGTACTTC.

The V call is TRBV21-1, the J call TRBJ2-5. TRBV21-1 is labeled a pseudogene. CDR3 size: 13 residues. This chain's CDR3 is CASSKAGQETQYF. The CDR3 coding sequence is TGTGCCAGCAGCAAAGCGGGGCAAGAGACCCAGTACTTC.

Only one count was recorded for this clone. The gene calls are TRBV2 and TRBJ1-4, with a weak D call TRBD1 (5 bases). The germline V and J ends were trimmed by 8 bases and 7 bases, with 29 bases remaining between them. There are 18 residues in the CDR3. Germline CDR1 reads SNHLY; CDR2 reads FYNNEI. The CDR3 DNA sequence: TGTGCCAGCGCGGGGGAGGGACTGGGCAATGAACTTAGTGAAAAACTGTTTTTT. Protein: CASAGEGLGNELSEKLFF.

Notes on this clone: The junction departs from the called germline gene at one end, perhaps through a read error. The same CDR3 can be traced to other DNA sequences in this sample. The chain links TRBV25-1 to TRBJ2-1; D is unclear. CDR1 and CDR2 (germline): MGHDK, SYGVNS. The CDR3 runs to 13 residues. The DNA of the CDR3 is TGTGCCAGCAGTGAATTGGCAGCCAATGAACAGTTCTTC. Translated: CASSELAANEQFF.

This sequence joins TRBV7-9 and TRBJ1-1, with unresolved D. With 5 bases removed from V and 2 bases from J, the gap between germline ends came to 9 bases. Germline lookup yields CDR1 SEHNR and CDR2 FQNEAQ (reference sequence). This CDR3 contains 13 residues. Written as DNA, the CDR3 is TGTGCCAGCAGCCGTGGAGTTAACACTGAAGCTTTCTTT. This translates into CASSRGVNTEAFF.

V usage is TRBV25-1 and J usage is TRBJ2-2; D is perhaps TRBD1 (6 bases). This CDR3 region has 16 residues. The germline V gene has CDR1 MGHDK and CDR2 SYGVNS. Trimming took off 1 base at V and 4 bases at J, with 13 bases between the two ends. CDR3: CASSELAGAVTGELFF. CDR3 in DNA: TGTGCCAGCAGTGAATTAGCAGGGGCTGTCACCGGGGAGCTGTTTTTT.

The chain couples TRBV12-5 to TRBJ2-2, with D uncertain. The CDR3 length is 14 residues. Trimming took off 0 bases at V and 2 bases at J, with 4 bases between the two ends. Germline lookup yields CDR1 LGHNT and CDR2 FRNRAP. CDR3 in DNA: TGTGCTAGTGGTTTGGTCCCTAACACCGGGGAGCTGTTTTTT. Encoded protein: CASGLVPNTGELFF.

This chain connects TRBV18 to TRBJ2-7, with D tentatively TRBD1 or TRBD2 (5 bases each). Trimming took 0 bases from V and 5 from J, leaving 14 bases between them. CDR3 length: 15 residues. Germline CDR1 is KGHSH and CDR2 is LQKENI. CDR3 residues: CASSPPFGGADEQYF. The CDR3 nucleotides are TGTGCCAGCTCACCACCGTTTGGGGGTGCTGACGAGCAGTACTTC.

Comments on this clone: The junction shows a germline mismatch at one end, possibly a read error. The CDR3 loop is CAGSFSSGANVLTF. CDR3 bases: TGTGCCGGCAGCTTTAGCTCTGGGGCCAACGTCCTGACTTTC. The chain combines TRBV5-6 with TRBJ2-6; D gene uncertain. The CDR3 runs 14 residues. Germline-derived CDR1 and CDR2 are SGHDT and YYEEEE.

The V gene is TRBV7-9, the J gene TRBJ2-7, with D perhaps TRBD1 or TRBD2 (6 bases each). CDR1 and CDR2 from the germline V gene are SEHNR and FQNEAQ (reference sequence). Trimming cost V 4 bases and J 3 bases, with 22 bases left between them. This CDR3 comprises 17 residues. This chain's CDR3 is CASSSTDALGGSYEQYF. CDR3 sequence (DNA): TGTGCCAGCAGCTCAACGGACGCTCTAGGGGGGAGCTACGAGCAGTACTTC.

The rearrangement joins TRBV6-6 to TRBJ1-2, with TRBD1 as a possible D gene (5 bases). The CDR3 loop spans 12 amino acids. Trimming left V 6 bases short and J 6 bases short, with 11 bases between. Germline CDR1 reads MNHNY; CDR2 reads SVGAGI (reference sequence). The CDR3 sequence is CASSWGGDGYTF. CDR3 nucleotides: TGTGCCAGCAGCTGGGGGGGGGATGGCTACACCTTC.